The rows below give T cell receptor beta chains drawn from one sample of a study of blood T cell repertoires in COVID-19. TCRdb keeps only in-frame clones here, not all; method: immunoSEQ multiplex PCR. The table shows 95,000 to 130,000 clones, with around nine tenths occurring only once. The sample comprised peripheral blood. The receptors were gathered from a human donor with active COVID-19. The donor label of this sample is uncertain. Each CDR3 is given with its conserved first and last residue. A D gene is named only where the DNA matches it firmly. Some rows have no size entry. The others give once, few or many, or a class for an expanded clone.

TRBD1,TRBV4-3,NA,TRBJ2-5,CASSQDLTGEETQYF,TGCGCCAGCAGCCAAGATCTCACAGGGGAAGAGACCCAGTACTTC
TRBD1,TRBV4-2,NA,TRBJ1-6,CASSQDRGMTSYNSPLHF,TGTGCCAGCAGCCAGGACAGGGGGATGACCTCCTATAATTCACCCCTCCACTTT
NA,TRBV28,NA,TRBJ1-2,CASSLGAYGYTF,TGTGCCAGCAGTTTAGGGGCCTATGGCTACACCTTC
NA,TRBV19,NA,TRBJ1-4,CASRIRGEKLFF,TGTGCCAGTAGGATTCGGGGTGAAAAACTGTTTTTT
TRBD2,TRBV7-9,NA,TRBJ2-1,CASSLDGTSDYNEQFF,TGTGCCAGCAGCTTAGACGGGACTAGCGACTACAATGAGCAGTTCTTC
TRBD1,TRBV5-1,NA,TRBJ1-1,CASSQGDRLNTEAFF,TGCGCCAGCAGCCAAGGGGACAGACTAAACACTGAAGCTTTCTTT
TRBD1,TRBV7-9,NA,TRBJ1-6,CASSPGTGASNSPLHF,TGTGCCAGCAGCCCCGGGACAGGGGCTTCTAATTCACCCCTCCACTTT
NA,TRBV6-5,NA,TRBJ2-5,CASPPGGAQETQYF,TGTGCCAGCCCCCCCGGGGGTGCCCAAGAGACCCAGTACTTC
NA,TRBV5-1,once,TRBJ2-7,CASSLAAGGGYNEQYF,TGCGCCAGCAGCTTGGCGGCAGGGGGAGGTTATAACGAGCAGTACTTC
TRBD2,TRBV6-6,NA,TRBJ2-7,CASSQMGLAGGRAYEQYF,TGTGCCAGCAGTCAAATGGGACTAGCGGGGGGGCGGGCCTACGAGCAGTACTTC
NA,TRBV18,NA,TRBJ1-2,CASSQGQGYNYGYTF,TGTGCCAGCTCACAAGGACAAGGATATAACTATGGCTACACCTTC
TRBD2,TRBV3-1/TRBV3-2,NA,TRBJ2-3,CASSQDIAASGGPLDTQYF,TGTGCCAGCAGCCAGGATATAGCGGCTAGCGGGGGCCCGTTGGATACGCAGTATTTT
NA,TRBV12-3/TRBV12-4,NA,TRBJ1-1,CASSSISQGTAFF,TGTGCCAGCAGTTCCATATCACAGGGTACGGCTTTCTTT
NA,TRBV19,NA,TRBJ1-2,CASSSARGDYGYTF,TGTGCCAGTAGTTCGGCCAGGGGCGACTATGGCTACACCTTC
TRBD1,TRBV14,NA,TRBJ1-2,CASSEGTVYGYTF,TGTGCCAGCAGCGAAGGGACAGTCTATGGCTACACCTTC
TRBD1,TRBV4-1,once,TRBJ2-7,CASSQDDTTGQAYEQYF,TGCGCCAGCAGCCAAGATGATACGACGGGACAGGCGTACGAGCAGTACTTC
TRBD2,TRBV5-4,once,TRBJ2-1,CASSSGGATYNEQFF,TGTGCCAGCAGCTCCGGGGGGGCCACCTACAATGAGCAGTTCTTC
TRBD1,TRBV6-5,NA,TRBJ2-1,CASSRDRGPNEQFF,TGTGCCAGCAGTCGGGACAGGGGGCCCAATGAGCAGTTCTTC
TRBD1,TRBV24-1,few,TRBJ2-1,CATSDTNRGDYNEQFF,TGTGCCACCAGTGATACAAACAGGGGGGACTACAATGAGCAGTTCTTC
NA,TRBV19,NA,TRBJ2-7,CASSISGLGPYEQYF,TGTGCCAGTAGTATATCAGGACTCGGTCCCTACGAGCAGTACTTC
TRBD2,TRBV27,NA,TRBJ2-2,CASSWGTSGGATGELFF,TGTGCCAGCAGTTGGGGGACTAGCGGGGGGGCGACCGGGGAGCTGTTTTTT
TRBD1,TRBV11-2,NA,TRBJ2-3,CASSLVGQGTDTQYF,TGTGCCAGCAGCTTAGTGGGACAGGGTACAGATACGCAGTATTTT
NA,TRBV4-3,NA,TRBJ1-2,CASSQDSRDTYYGYTF,TGCGCCAGCAGCCAAGATTCCCGGGATACCTACTATGGCTACACCTTC
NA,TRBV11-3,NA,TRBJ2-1,CASSLAGSERQFF,TGTGCCAGCAGCTTAGCGGGGTCGGAGAGGCAGTTCTTC
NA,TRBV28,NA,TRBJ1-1,CASSPWRTGSAEAFF,TGTGCCAGCAGTCCCTGGAGGACCGGGAGCGCTGAAGCTTTCTTT
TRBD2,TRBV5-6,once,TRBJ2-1,CASSELAGWVNEQFF,TGTGCCAGCAGCGAACTAGCGGGGTGGGTCAATGAGCAGTTCTTC
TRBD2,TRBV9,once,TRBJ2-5,CASSPQLSGGAKTQYF,TGTGCCAGCAGCCCACAACTTAGCGGGGGGGCAAAGACCCAGTACTTC
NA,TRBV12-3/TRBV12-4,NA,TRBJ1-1,CASSLRPGTEAFF,TGTGCCAGCAGTTTACGGCCCGGGACTGAAGCTTTCTTT
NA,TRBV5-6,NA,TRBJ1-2,CASSLQQVNYGYTF,TGTGCCAGCAGCTTGCAGCAGGTCAACTATGGCTACACCTTC
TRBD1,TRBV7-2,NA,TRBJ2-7,CASNSHTDRGLYEQYF,TGTGCCAGCAACTCGCATACCGACAGGGGGCTATACGAGCAGTACTTC
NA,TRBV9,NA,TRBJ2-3,CASSAHQGTDTQYF,TGTGCCAGCAGCGCCCATCAGGGCACAGATACGCAGTATTTT
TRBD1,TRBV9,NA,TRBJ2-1,CASSPNTLQGPSYNEQFF,TGTGCCAGCAGTCCCAACACCTTACAGGGGCCCTCCTACAATGAGCAGTTCTTC
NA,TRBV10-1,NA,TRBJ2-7,CASSLTYSYEQYF,TGCGCCAGCAGCCTGACTTATTCCTACGAGCAGTACTTC
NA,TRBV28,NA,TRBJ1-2,CATKTTRTVNYGYTF,TGTGCCACGAAAACTACGAGGACAGTGAACTATGGCTACACCTTC
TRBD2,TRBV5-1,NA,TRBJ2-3,CASSLWLADTDTQYF,TGCGCCAGCAGCTTGTGGCTAGCGGACACAGATACGCAGTATTTT
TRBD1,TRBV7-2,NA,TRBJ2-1,CASSPTGEGEQFF,TGTGCCAGCAGTCCAACAGGGGAAGGTGAGCAGTTCTTC
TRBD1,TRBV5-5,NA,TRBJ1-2,CASSHEWTGGYTF,TGTGCCAGCAGCCATGAATGGACAGGTGGCTACACCTTC
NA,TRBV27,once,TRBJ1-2,CASSPRPSDGYGYTF,TGTGCCAGCAGTCCTAGACCGTCTGATGGCTATGGCTACACCTTC
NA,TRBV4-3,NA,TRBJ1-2,CASSQGERPAGYTF,TGCGCCAGCAGCCAAGGGGAGCGACCTGCGGGCTACACCTTC
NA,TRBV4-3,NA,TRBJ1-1,CASSQGAENTEAFF,TGCGCCAGCAGCCAAGGGGCAGAGAACACTGAAGCTTTCTTT
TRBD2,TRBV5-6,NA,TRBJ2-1,CASSLGTSGAYNEQFF,TGTGCCAGCAGCTTGGGGACTAGCGGGGCGTACAATGAGCAGTTCTTC
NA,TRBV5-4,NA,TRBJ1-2,CASSLAGGDYGYTF,TGTGCCAGCAGCTTGGCCGGGGGGGACTATGGCTACACCTTC
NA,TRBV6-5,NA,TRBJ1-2,CASSYSNSGYTF,TGTGCCAGCAGTTACTCGAACAGCGGCTACACCTTC
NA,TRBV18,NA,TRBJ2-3,CASSPLLTDTQYF,TGTGCCAGCTCACCACTCCTCACAGATACGCAGTATTTT
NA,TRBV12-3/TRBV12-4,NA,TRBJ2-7,CASSPGVYEQYF,TGTGCCAGCAGCCCAGGGGTGTACGAGCAGTACTTC
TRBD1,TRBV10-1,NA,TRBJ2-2,CASSPNLDRERDTGELFF,TGCGCCAGTTCCCCCAATTTGGACAGGGAGCGGGACACCGGGGAGCTGTTTTTT
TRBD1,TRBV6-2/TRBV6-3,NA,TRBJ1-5,CASSSPRQGISNQPQHF,TGTGCCAGCAGTTCCCCTAGACAGGGGATAAGCAATCAGCCCCAGCATTTT
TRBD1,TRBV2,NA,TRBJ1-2,CASSPPGTASGYTF,TGTGCCAGCAGTCCCCCCGGGACAGCGTCTGGCTACACCTTC
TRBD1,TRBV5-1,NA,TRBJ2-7,CASSAPGQGVHEQYF,TGCGCCAGCAGCGCGCCGGGACAGGGAGTCCACGAGCAGTACTTC
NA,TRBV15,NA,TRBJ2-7,CATSRDRLGGGSYEQYF,TGTGCCACCAGCAGAGATCGGTTAGGGGGTGGATCCTACGAGCAGTACTTC
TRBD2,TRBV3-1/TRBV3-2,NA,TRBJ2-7,CASSQDHQRGGLWQYF,TGTGCCAGCAGCCAAGATCATCAGCGGGGAGGACTTTGGCAGTACTTC
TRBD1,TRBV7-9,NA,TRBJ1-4,CASSKGQVINEKLFF,TGTGCCAGCAGCAAAGGACAGGTTATTAATGAAAAACTGTTTTTT